These 22 T cell receptor beta chains share one sample of origin, sequenced in a study of vaccination and CD4 T cells after COVID-19. Antigens of these TCRs are unknown. Oncomine TCR Beta short-read sequencing was applied to DNA from cultured CD4+ T cells. One entry per CDR3 protein, called by TCRdb with MiXCR from the PCR reads. Of 9,000 to 10,000 distinct CDR3 sequences listed, around three fifths are singletons. This sample's treatment: approximately 11-day PBMC culture with coronavirus spike peptide pools or control peptides (ViraFEST assay). The sequencing sample was made of CD4+ T cells from blood, cultured in vitro. These receptor sequences come from a human donor who had recovered from COVID-19.

V usage is TRBV7-8 and J usage is TRBJ1-5, with D unresolved. Germline CDR1 is SGHVS and CDR2 is FQNEAQ. The CDR3 contains 17 residues. The V gene lost 1 base and the J gene lost 3 bases, with 16 bases spanning the gap. The CDR3 spells CASSLGVLGQFNQPQHF. CDR3 nucleotide sequence: TGTGCCAGCAGCTTAGGCGTTTTAGGCCAGTTCAATCAGCCCCAGCATTTT.

The V and J genes are TRBV6-2 or TRBV6-3 and TRBJ1-5, with 10 nucleotides matching TRBD1. CDR3 length: 12 residues. Trimming removed 10 bases from V and 9 bases from J; junction bases left unmatched: 6. The germline gives CDR1 MNHEY, CDR2 SVGEGT. The CDR3 reads CATRTGGMPQHF. CDR3 nucleotides: TGTGCCACTAGGACAGGGGGTATGCCCCAGCATTTT.

CDR3 region: CSASDGGNTIYF. Here the CDR3 DNA reads TGCAGTGCTAGTGACGGGGGAAACACCATATATTTT. The chain links TRBV20-1 to TRBJ1-3; D is ambiguous. V was clipped by 3 bases and J by 4 bases, with 7 bases between them. This CDR3 is 12 amino acids long. Germline V gene lookup returns CDR1 DFQATT and CDR2 SNEGSKA (reference sequence).

This rearrangement joins TRBV6-5 to TRBJ2-1; 7 bases are shared with TRBD2. There are 16 residues in the CDR3. The germline V gene encodes CDR1 MNHEY and CDR2 SVGAGI. The junction had 6 bases not matched to a gene; V was cut back by 2 bases and J by 2 bases. The CDR3 spells CASSYGRGGTYNEQFF. The CDR3 DNA sequence: TGTGCCAGCAGTTACGGTCGCGGGGGAACCTACAATGAGCAGTTCTTC.

The chain carries TRBV20-1 and TRBJ1-2; D gene unclear. The CDR3 spans 13 residues. Trimming shortened V by 6 bases and J by 2 bases, and 13 bases separated the two germline ends. Germline CDR1 and CDR2: DFQATT and SNEGSKA (reference sequence). CDR3 amino acids: CSATDDSNYGYTF. The CDR3 DNA reads as TGCAGTGCCACAGACGATAGCAACTATGGCTACACCTTC.

This chain connects TRBV14 to TRBJ1-2; D gene uncertain. CDR3 size: 13 residues. Germline CDR1 is SGHDN and CDR2 is FVKESK. V dropped 0 bases and J dropped 8 bases, with 10 bases sitting between them. CDR3 loop: CASSQERTGGYTF. The CDR3 DNA is TGTGCCAGCAGCCAAGAACGGACCGGGGGCTACACCTTC. Together with reference TRBV14 and TRBJ1-2, the CDR3 gives the full variable domain: EAGVTQFPSHSVIEKGQTVTLRCDPISGHDNLYWYRRVMGKEIKFLLHFVKESKQDESGMPNNRFLAERTGGTYSTLKVQPAELEDSGVYFCASSQERTGGYTFGSGTRLTVV.

A single count supports this clonotype. J is TRBJ1-1 and V is TRBV6-5, with no clear D. This CDR3 spans 13 amino acids. The V end lost 2 bases, the J end lost 4 bases, and 8 bases lay between the germline ends. The germline V gene encodes CDR1 MNHEY and CDR2 SVGAGI. Written as DNA, the CDR3 is TGTGCCAGCAGTTACAGGTGGGCCACTGAAGCTTTCTTT. Translated, it gives CASSYRWATEAFF.

The chain employs TRBV6-2 or TRBV6-3 and TRBJ1-6; 9 nucleotides align to TRBD1. The CDR3 runs to 16 residues. V was clipped by 5 bases and J by 2 bases; unmatched bases: 4. Germline V gene lookup returns CDR1 MNHEY and CDR2 SVGEGT. The CDR3 DNA is TGTGCCAGCAGTATCAGGACAGGGGCCTATAATTCACCCCTCCACTTT. Its translation is CASSIRTGAYNSPLHF.

This chain connects TRBV11-2 to TRBJ1-2; 7 bases line up with TRBD1. Per the germline V gene, CDR1 is SGHAT and CDR2 is FQNNGV. The CDR3 contains 15 residues. The junction had 5 bases not matched to a gene; V was cut back by 1 base and J by 3 bases. This chain's CDR3 is CASSLGSGTDYGYTF. DNA for the CDR3: TGTGCCAGCAGCTTAGGGTCCGGGACAGACTATGGCTACACCTTC.

The V gene is TRBV19, the J gene TRBJ2-3; unclear D gene. The V end lost 6 bases, the J end lost 6 bases, and 13 bases lay between the germline ends. CDR3 length equals 13 residues. The germline V gene encodes CDR1 LNHDA and CDR2 SQIVND (reference sequence). Here the CDR3 reads CASRTLGTDTQYF. The CDR3 DNA follows: TGTGCCAGTAGAACCTTGGGTACCGATACGCAGTATTTT.

This clonotype has just a few counts. The CDR3 is CSASAPQGNNQPQHF. In DNA, the CDR3 is TGCAGTGCTAGTGCACCTCAGGGTAATAATCAGCCCCAGCATTTT. This sequence joins TRBV20-1 and TRBJ1-5; TRBD1 might be the D (5 bases). The length of the CDR3 is 15 residues. V dropped 3 bases and J dropped 4 bases, with 16 bases sitting between them. The germline CDR1 and CDR2 sequences are DFQATT and SNEGSKA (reference sequence).

The J gene is TRBJ1-3, the V gene TRBV12-3 or TRBV12-4, with D possibly TRBD1 on 5 matching bases. CDR3 length equals 15 residues. V lost 5 bases to trimming and J lost 0 bases, with 11 bases between them. The CDR3, as DNA: TGTGCCAGCAGTCCGGACGGGACCTCTGGAAACACCATATATTTT. Protein product: CASSPDGTSGNTIYF.

V usage is TRBV6-4 and J usage is TRBJ2-2; D is possibly TRBD1 or TRBD2 (5 bases each). This CDR3 is 17 amino acids long. Germline assignment: CDR1 MRHNA and CDR2 SNTAGT. V was shortened by 0 bases and J by 6 bases, with 17 bases between the two germline ends. The CDR3 loop reads CASSDSYGTGEAGELFF. For the CDR3, the DNA is TGTGCCAGCAGTGACTCCTACGGGACCGGGGAAGCCGGGGAGCTGTTTTTT.

V and J are TRBV7-2 and TRBJ2-7; TRBD1 or TRBD2 may be the D gene (5 bases each). Deletions cut 4 bases from V and 2 bases from J, with 12 bases between. The length of the CDR3 is 14 residues. Germline lookup yields CDR1 SGHTA and CDR2 FQGNSA. Written as DNA, the CDR3 is TGTGCCAGCAGCTCCCTCGGGGCCACCTACGAGCAGTACTTC. Protein product: CASSSLGATYEQYF.

This chain links TRBV19 with TRBJ2-1; maybe TRBD1 (6 bases). Trimming left V 7 bases short and J 8 bases short, with 15 bases between. Germline lookup yields CDR1 LNHDA and CDR2 SQIVND (reference sequence). The CDR3 runs 13 residues. CDR3 residues: CASTARGRYEQFF. CDR3 sequence (DNA): TGTGCCAGTACGGCCAGGGGAAGGTATGAGCAGTTCTTC.

This clonotype was recorded once. The gene calls are TRBV6-1 and TRBJ1-1; D might be TRBD1 (5 bases). Germline-derived CDR1 and CDR2 are MNHNS and SASEGT. The CDR3 is 13 residues long. The V gene lost 8 bases and the J gene lost 3 bases, with 13 bases spanning the gap. CDR3 DNA sequence: TGTGCCAGCGGAACCAGGGAATACACTGAAGCTTTCTTT. Residues: CASGTREYTEAFF.

The gene calls are TRBV6-1 and TRBJ1-5; perhaps TRBD1 as D (5 bases). Germline CDR1 reads MNHNS; CDR2 reads SASEGT. V dropped 3 bases and J dropped 3 bases, with 12 bases sitting between them. The CDR3 sequence is 15 residues long. CDR3: CASSDAGASNQPQHF. CDR3 nucleotides: TGTGCCAGCAGTGACGCCGGGGCCTCCAATCAGCCCCAGCATTTT.

The chain combines TRBV27 with TRBJ1-3; 7 bases fit TRBD1. Germline V lookup: CDR1 MNHEY, CDR2 SMNVEV (reference sequence). This CDR3 is built from 15 residues. With 9 bases clipped from V and 2 bases from J, the junction kept 10 bases outside the gene matches. CDR3 in DNA: TGTGCCAGTGGGAGGACAGGCGACCCTGGAAACACCATATATTTT. Translating gives CASGRTGDPGNTIYF.

V usage is TRBV4-1 and J usage is TRBJ2-7; a weak D match, TRBD1 (5 bases). Germline V CDR1 and CDR2: MGHRA, YSYEKL. This CDR3 region has 18 residues. The V end was cut by 0 bases, the J end by 0 bases, with 18 bases between. The CDR3 here is CASSQDQVQALLSYEQYF. The DNA of the CDR3 is TGCGCCAGCAGCCAAGATCAGGTACAGGCGTTACTCTCCTACGAGCAGTACTTC.

The rearrangement uses TRBV20-1 and TRBJ1-1; TRBD1 might be the D (5 bases). Trimming cost V 1 base and J 0 bases, with 6 bases left between them. The CDR3 is made up of 13 amino acids. CDR1 and CDR2 (germline): DFQATT, SNEGSKA (reference sequence). As DNA, the CDR3 is TGCAGTGCTAGAGCGACAGTGAACACTGAAGCTTTCTTT. This codes for CSARATVNTEAFF.

This clonotype was detected a few times. The chain employs TRBV19 and TRBJ1-2; D uncertain. The CDR3 is made up of 14 amino acids. Germline V gene lookup returns CDR1 LNHDA and CDR2 SQIVND (reference sequence). The V end lost 0 bases, the J end lost 4 bases, and 9 bases lay between the germline ends. CDR3 bases: TGTGCCAGTAGTATAGATCAATGGGGCTATGGCTACACCTTC. Protein product: CASSIDQWGYGYTF.

The chain uses TRBV15 and TRBJ1-1; D is unresolved. The CDR3 contains 13 residues. Trimming stripped 0 bases from V and 4 bases from J, with 6 bases between. Germline loops: CDR1 LNHNV, CDR2 YYDKDF (reference sequence). Here the CDR3 reads CATSRDRSTEAFF. The CDR3 nucleotides read TGTGCCACCAGCAGAGATCGATCCACTGAAGCTTTCTTT.